This T cell receptor beta chain came from a study of CD4+ T cells in melanoma. As to this clone: Its antigen is not identified.

TCRdb keeps only in-frame clones here, not all; method: immunoSEQ multiplex PCR. Seen here are about 50,000 clones, roughly nine tenths observed once, and the top ten hold around 11%. Study-wide points: A reported correlation linked neoantigen-specific CD4+ T cells to CD8+, macrophage and B cell function.

Germline CDR1 and CDR2: KGHSH and LQKENI. The CDR3 is 13 residues long. The V and J ends lost 6 bases and 6 bases respectively, with 14 bases between them. This TCR derives from a human donor with melanoma. The sample was peripheral blood. J is TRBJ1-1 and V is TRBV18; no firm D call. CDR3 bases: TGTGCCAGCTCGCCAATATGGGCGTCTGAAGCTTTCTTT. Its protein product is CASSPIWASEAFF.